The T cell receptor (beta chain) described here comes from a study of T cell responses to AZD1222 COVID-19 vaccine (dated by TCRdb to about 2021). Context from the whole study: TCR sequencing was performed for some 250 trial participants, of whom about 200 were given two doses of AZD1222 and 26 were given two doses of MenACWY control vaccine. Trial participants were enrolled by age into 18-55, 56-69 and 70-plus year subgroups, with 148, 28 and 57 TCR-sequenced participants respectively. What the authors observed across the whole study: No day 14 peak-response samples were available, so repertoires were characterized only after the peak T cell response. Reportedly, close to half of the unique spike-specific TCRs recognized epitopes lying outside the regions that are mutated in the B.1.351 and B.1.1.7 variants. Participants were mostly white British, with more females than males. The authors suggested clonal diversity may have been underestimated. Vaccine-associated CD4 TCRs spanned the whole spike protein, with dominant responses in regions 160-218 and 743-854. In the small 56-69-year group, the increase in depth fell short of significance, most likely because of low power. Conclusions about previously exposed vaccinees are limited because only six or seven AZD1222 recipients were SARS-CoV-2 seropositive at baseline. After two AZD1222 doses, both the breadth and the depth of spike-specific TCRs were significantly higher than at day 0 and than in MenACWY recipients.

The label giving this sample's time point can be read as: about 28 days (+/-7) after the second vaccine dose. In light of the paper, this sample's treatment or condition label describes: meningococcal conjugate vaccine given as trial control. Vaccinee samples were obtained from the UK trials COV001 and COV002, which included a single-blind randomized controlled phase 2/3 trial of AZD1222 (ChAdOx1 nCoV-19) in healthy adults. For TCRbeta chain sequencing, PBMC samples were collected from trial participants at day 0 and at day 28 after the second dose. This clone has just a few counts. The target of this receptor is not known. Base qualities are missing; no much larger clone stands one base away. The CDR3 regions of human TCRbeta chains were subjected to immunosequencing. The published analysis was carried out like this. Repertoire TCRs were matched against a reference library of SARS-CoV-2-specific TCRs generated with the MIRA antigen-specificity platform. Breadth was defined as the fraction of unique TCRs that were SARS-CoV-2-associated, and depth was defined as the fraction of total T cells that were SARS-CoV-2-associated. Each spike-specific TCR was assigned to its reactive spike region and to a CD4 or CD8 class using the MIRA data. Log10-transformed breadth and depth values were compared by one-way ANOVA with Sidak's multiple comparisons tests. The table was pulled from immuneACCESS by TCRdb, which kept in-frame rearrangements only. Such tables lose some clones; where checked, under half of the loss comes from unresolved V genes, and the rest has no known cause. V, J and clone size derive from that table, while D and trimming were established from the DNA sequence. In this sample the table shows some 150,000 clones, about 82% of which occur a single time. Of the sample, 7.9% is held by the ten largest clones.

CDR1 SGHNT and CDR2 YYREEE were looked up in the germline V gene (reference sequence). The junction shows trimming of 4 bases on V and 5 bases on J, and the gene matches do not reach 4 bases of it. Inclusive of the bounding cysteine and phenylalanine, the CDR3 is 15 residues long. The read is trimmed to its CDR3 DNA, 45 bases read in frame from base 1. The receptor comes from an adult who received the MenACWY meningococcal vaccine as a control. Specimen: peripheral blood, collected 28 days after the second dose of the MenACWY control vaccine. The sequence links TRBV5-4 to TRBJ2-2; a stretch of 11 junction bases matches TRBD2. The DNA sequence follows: TGTGCCAGCAGCCCGGGACTAGCGGAAACCGGGGAGCTGTTTTTT. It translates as CASSPGLAETGELFF.